One and the same sample provided the 9 T cell receptor beta chains below, sequenced in a study of brain T cells in children with intractable seizures. The time point denotes: blood from clinic visit 5 months post-surgery; TSC patient then seizure free. Measured with immunoSEQ multiplex PCR; TCRdb has only the in-frame clones, and not every one. Among about 340,000 clones listed, roughly 93% were seen once. The sequenced sample was peripheral blood, obtained about 5 months after surgery. Receptor source: a boy under two years old with tuberous sclerosis and intractable seizures.

This CDR3 reads CASSPGMGLAGKTQYF. CDR3 DNA sequence: TGTGCCAGCAGCCCCGGGATGGGACTAGCGGGGAAGACCCAGTACTTC. The chain joins TRBV7-9 to TRBJ2-5, with 13 bases aligning to TRBD2. V lost 5 bases and J lost 6; bases outside the gene matches: 9. The CDR3 has 16 residues. Per the germline V gene, CDR1 is SEHNR and CDR2 is FQNEAQ (reference sequence). The full variable domain, with the rest looked up from reference TRBV7-9 and TRBJ2-5, is DTGVSQNPRHKITKRGQNVTFRCDPISEHNRLYWYRQTLGQGPEFLTYFQNEAQLEKSRLLSDRFSAERPKGSFSTLEIQRTEQGDSAMYLCASSPGMGLAGKTQYFGPGTRLLVL.

V gene TRBV29-1 combines with J gene TRBJ1-1; D call uncertain. Germline V gene lookup returns CDR1 SQVTM and CDR2 ANQGSEA. CDR3 length equals 12 residues. V dropped 4 bases and J dropped 0 bases, with 6 bases sitting between them. The chain's CDR3 is CSVVSMNTEAFF. CDR3 coding DNA: TGCAGCGTTGTCAGCATGAACACTGAAGCTTTCTTT.

The chain recombines TRBV6-1 with TRBJ1-5; D unclear. The V end lost 3 bases, the J end lost 2 bases, and 11 bases lay between the germline ends. CDR1 MNHNS and CDR2 SASEGT come from the germline V gene. The CDR3 is 15 amino acids. CDR3 loop: CASSEILLGNQPQHF. The CDR3 DNA reads as TGTGCCAGCAGTGAGATCCTACTGGGCAATCAGCCCCAGCATTTT.

The chain recombines TRBV5-4 with TRBJ1-5; D is uncertain. This CDR3 region has 13 residues. Per the germline V gene, CDR1 is SGHNT and CDR2 is YYREEE (reference sequence). Trimming took off 2 bases at V and 7 bases at J, with 10 bases between the two ends. This CDR3 reads CASSFRFQQPQHF. Here the CDR3 DNA reads TGTGCCAGCAGCTTTAGGTTTCAGCAGCCCCAGCATTTT.

The gene calls are TRBV6-5 and TRBJ1-6; 7 positions agree with TRBD1. The CDR3 totals 15 residues. Germline CDR1 MNHEY, CDR2 SVGAGI. Germline trimming cut 2 bases from V and 6 bases from J; bases unmatched to any gene: 4. CDR3 sequence (DNA): TGTGCCAGCAGTTACCAGGGACAGACTAATTCACCCCTCCACTTT. It yields the protein CASSYQGQTNSPLHF.

This clone was seen just once. The CDR3 reads CASTGRGAPDTQYF. The CDR3 DNA follows: TGTGCCAGCACCGGGCGGGGGGCCCCAGATACGCAGTATTTT. The chain uses TRBV2 and TRBJ2-3; 8 positions match TRBD2. Germline CDR1 is SNHLY and CDR2 is FYNNEI. Unmatched junction bases numbered 7, after V lost 7 bases and J lost 4 bases. The CDR3 sequence is 14 residues long.

V and J are TRBV7-2 and TRBJ2-7; D is tentatively TRBD1 or TRBD2 (6 bases each). Trimming shortened V by 4 bases and J by 0 bases, and 13 bases separated the two germline ends. There are 15 residues in the CDR3. CDR1 SGHTA and CDR2 FQGNSA come from the germline V gene. CDR3 residues: CASSSSGARSYEQYF. CDR3 bases: TGTGCCAGCAGCTCTTCGGGGGCCCGCTCCTACGAGCAGTACTTC.

This clone was picked up a small number of times. The chain recombines TRBV2 with TRBJ1-5; maybe TRBD1 (6 bases). Trimming cost V 3 bases and J 1 base, with 7 bases left between them. Germline V gene data show CDR1 as SNHLY and CDR2 as FYNNEI. The CDR3 length is 14 residues. The CDR3 loop reads CASSDQGSNQPQHF. In DNA, the CDR3 is TGTGCCAGCAGTGATCAGGGGAGCAATCAGCCCCAGCATTTT.

CDR3: CASSDARGGGINNEQFF. Written as DNA, the CDR3 is TGTGCCAGCAGTGACGCGAGGGGTGGGGGGATCAACAATGAGCAGTTCTTC. The chain combines TRBV6-4 with TRBJ2-1; D perhaps matches TRBD2 (6 bases). The V end was cut by 2 bases, the J end by 5 bases, with 19 bases between. The length of the CDR3 is 17 residues. Germline CDR1 is MRHNA and CDR2 is SNTAGT.